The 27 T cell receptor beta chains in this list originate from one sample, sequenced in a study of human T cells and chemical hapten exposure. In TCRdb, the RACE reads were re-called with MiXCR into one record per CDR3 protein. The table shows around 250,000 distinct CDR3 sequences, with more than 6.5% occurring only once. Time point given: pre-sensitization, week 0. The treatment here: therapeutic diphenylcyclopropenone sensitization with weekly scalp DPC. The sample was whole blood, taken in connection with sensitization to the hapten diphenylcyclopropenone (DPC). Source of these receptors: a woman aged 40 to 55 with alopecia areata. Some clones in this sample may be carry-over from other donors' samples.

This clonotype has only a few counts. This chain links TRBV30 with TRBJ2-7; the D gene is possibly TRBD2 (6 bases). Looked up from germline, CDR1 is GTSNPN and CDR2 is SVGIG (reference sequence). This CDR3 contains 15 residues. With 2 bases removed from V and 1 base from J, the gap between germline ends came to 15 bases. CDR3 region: CAWSLGGTSSYEQYF. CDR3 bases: TGTGCCTGGAGTCTCGGCGGGACCTCATCCTACGAGCAGTACTTC.

The CDR3 loop is CSAKEGSGNEKLFF. In DNA, the CDR3 is TGCAGTGCTAAGGAGGGAAGCGGCAATGAAAAACTGTTTTTT. The rearrangement joins TRBV20-1 to TRBJ1-4; D remains unclear. CDR1 DFQATT and CDR2 SNEGSKA come from the germline V gene (reference sequence). The CDR3 is 14 amino acids. The ends were cut back, 4 bases at V and 5 bases at J, with 14 bases in the middle.

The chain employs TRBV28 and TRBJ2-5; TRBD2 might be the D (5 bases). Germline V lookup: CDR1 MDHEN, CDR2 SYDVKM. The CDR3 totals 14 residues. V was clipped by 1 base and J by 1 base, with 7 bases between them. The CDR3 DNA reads TGTGCCAGCAGTTTATCGCTAGCCCAAGAGACCCAGTACTTC. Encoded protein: CASSLSLAQETQYF.

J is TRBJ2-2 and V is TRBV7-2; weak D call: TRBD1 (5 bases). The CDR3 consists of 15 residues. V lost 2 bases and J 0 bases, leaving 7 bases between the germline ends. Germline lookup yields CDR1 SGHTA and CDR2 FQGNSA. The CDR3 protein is CASSLQGTNTGELFF. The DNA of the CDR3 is TGTGCCAGCAGCTTACAGGGTACGAACACCGGGGAGCTGTTTTTT.

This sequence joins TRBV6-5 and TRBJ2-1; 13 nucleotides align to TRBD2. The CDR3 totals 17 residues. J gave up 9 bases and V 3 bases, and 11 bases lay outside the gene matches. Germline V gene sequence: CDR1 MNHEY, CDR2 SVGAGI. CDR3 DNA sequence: TGTGCCAGCAGTTATTCCCGGACTAGCGGGAGAGATGGTGAGCAGTTCTTC. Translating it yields CASSYSRTSGRDGEQFF.

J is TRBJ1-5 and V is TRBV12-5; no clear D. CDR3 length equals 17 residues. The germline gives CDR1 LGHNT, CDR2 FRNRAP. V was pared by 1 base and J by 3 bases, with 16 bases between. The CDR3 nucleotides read TGTGCTAGTGGTTTGGCGAGGGAGCGAGTGAACAATCAGCCCCAGCATTTT. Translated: CASGLARERVNNQPQHF.

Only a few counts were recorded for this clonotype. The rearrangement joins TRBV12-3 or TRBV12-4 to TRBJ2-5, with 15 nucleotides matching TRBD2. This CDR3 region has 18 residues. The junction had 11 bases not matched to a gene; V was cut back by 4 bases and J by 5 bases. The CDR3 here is CASSSRQGTSGGLETQYF. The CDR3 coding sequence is TGTGCCAGCAGTTCCCGACAGGGGACTAGCGGGGGGTTGGAGACCCAGTACTTC.

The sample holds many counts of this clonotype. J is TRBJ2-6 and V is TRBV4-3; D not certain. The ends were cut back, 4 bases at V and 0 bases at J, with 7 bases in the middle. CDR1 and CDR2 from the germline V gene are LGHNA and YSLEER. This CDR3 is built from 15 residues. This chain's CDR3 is CASSRVLSGANVLTF. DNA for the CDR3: TGCGCCAGCAGCCGGGTTCTCTCTGGGGCCAACGTCCTGACTTTC.

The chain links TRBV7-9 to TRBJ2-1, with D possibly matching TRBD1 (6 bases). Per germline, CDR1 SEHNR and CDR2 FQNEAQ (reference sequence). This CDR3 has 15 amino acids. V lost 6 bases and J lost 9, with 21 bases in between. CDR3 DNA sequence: TGTGCCAGCAGTCCCATGGGCCTATTACAGGGTGAGCAGTTCTTC. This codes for CASSPMGLLQGEQFF.

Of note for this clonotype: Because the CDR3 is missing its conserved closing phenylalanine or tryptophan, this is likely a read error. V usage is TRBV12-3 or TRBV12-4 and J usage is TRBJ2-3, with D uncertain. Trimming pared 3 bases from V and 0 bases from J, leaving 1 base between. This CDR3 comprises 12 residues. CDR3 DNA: TGTGCCAGCAGTTTTAGCACAGATACGCAGTATTTA. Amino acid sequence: CASSFSTDTQYL.

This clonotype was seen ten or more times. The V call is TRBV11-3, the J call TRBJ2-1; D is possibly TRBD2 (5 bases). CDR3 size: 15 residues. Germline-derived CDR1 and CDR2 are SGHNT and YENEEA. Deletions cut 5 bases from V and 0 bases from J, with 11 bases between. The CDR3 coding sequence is TGTGCCAGCAGCCCGGACTCGAGCTCCTACAATGAGCAGTTCTTC. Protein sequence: CASSPDSSSYNEQFF. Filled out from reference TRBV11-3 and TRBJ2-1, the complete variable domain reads EAGVVQSPRYKIIEKKQPVAFWCNPISGHNTLYWYLQNLGQGPELLIRYENEEAVDDSQLPKDRFSAERLKGVDSTLKIQPAELGDSAVYLCASSPDSSSYNEQFFGPGTRLTVL.

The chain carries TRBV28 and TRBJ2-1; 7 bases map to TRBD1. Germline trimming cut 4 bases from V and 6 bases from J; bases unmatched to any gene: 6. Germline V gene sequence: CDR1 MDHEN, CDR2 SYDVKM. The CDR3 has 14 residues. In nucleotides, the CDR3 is TGTGCCAGCAGTTCAGGACAGGAACCCAATGAGCAGTTCTTC. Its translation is CASSSGQEPNEQFF.

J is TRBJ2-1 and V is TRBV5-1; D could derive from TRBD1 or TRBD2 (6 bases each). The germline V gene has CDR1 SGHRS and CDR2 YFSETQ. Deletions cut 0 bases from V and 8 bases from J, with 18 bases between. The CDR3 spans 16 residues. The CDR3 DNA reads TGCGCCAGCAGCTTGGGAAACAGGGCGGGAATTGATGAGCAGTTCTTC. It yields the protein CASSLGNRAGIDEQFF.

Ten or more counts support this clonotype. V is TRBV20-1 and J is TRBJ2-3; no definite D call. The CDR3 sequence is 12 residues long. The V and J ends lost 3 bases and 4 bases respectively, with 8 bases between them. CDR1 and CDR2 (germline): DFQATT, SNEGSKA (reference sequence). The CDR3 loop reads CSARRWADTQYF. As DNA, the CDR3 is TGCAGTGCTAGGCGTTGGGCAGATACGCAGTATTTT.

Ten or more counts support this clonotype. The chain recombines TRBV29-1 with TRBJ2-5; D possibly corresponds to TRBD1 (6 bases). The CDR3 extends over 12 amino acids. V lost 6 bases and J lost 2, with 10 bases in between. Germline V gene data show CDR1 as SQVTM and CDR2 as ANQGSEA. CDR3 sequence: CSVGDIQETQYF. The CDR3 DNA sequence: TGCAGCGTGGGGGACATTCAAGAGACCCAGTACTTC.

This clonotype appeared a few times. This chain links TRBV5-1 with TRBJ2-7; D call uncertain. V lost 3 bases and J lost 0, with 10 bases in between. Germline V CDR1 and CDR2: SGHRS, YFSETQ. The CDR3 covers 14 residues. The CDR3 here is CASSSATSSYEQYF. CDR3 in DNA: TGCGCCAGCAGCTCCGCCACAAGCTCCTACGAGCAGTACTTC.

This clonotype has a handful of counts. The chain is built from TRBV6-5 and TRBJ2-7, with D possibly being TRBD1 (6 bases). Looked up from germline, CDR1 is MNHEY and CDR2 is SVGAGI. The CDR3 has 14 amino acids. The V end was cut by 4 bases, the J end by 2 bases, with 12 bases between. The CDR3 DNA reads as TGTGCCAGCAGTTTTGGGACACGGCCCTACGAGCAGTACTTC. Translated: CASSFGTRPYEQYF.

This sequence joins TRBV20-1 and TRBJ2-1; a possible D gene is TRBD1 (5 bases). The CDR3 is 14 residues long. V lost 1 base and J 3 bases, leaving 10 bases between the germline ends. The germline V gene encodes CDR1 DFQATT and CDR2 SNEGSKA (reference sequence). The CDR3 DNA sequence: TGCAGTGCTAGAGTCCAGGGCCTCTACAATGAGCAGTTCTTC. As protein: CSARVQGLYNEQFF.

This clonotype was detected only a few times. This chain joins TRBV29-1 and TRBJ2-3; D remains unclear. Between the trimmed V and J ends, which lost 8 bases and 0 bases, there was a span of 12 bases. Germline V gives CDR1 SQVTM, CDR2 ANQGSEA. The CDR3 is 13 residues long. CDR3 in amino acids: CSIGATSTDTQYF. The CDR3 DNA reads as TGCAGCATTGGTGCGACTAGCACAGATACGCAGTATTTT.

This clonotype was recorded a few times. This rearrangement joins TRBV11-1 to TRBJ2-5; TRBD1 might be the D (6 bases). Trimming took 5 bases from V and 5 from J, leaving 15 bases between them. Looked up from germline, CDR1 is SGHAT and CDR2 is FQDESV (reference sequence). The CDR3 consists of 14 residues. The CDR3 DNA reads TGTGCCAGCAGCGATACAGGGTCCGGGGAGACCCAGTACTTC. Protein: CASSDTGSGETQYF.

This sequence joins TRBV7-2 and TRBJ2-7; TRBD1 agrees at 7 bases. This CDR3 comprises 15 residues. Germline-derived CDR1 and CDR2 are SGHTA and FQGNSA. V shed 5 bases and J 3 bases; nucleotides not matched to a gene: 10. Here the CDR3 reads CASSQATGEYYEQYF. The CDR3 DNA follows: TGTGCCAGCAGCCAAGCTACAGGGGAGTACTACGAGCAGTACTTC.

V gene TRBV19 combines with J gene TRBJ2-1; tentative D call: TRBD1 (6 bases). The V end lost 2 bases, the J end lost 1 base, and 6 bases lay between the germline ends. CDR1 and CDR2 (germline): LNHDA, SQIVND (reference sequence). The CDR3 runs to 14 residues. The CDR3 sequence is CASSIQGSYNEQFF. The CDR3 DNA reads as TGTGCCAGTAGTATACAGGGGTCCTACAATGAGCAGTTCTTC.

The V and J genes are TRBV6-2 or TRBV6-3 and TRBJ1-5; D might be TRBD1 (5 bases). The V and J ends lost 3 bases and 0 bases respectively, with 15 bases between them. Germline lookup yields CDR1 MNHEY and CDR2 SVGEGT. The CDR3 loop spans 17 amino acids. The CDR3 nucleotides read TGTGCCAGCAGTTATGCCTTGAAGACAGCTAGCAATCAGCCCCAGCATTTT. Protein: CASSYALKTASNQPQHF.

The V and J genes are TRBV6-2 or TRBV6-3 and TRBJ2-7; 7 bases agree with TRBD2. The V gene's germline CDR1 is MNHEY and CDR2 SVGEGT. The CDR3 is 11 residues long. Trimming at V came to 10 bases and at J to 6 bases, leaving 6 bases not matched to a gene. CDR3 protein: CATAGAREQYF. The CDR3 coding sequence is TGTGCCACCGCGGGAGCTCGCGAGCAGTACTTC.

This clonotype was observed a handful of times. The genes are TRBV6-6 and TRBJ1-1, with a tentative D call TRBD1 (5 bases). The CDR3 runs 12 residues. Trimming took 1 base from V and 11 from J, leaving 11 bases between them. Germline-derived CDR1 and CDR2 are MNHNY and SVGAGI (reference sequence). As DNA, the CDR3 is TGTGCCAGCAGTTACTTAGCGGGGGAGGCTTTCTTT. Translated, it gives CASSYLAGEAFF.

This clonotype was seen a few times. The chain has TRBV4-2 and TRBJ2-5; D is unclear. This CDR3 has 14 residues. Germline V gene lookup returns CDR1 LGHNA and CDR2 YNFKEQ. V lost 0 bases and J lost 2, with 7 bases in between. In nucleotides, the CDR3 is TGTGCCAGCAGCCAAGATGTGGGGCAAGAGACCCAGTACTTC. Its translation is CASSQDVGQETQYF.

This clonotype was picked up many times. CDR3: CASNPTGRTQYF. The CDR3 nucleotides read TGTGCCAGCAACCCGACGGGGAGGACGCAGTATTTT. The chain is built from TRBV6-2 or TRBV6-3 and TRBJ2-3; perhaps TRBD2 as D (6 bases). Germline CDR1 is MNHEY and CDR2 is SVGEGT. The CDR3 consists of 12 residues. The V gene lost 7 bases and the J gene lost 9 bases, with 14 bases spanning the gap.